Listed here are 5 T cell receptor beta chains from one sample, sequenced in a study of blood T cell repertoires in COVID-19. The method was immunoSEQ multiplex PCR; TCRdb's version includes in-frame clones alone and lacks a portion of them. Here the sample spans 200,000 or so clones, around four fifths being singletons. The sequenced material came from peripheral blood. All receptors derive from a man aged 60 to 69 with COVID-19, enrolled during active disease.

CDR3 bases: TGTGCCACCAGCAGACGAGACGGGAAAGAGACCCAGTACTTC. Translating it yields CATSRRDGKETQYF. The rearrangement joins TRBV15 to TRBJ2-5; D perhaps matches TRBD2 (5 bases). Germline values: CDR1 LNHNV, CDR2 YYDKDF (reference sequence). This CDR3 is 14 amino acids long. V lost 2 bases and J lost 3, with 10 bases in between.

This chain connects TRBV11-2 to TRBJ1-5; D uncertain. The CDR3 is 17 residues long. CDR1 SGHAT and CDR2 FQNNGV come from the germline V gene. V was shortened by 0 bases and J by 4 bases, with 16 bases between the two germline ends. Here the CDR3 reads CASSLDGTAGGNQPQHF. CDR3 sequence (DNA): TGTGCCAGCAGCTTAGATGGTACGGCAGGTGGTAATCAGCCCCAGCATTTT.

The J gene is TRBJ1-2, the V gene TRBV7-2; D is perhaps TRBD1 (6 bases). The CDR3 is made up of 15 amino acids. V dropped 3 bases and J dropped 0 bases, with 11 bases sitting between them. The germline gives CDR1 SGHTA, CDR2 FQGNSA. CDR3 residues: CASSFRQVANYGYTF. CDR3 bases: TGTGCCAGCAGCTTCAGACAGGTTGCTAACTATGGCTACACCTTC.

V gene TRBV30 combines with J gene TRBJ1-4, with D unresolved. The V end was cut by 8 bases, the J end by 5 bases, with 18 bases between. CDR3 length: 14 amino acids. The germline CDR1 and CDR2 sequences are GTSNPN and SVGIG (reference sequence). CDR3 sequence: CARGAGLMNEKLFF. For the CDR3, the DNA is TGTGCCCGGGGAGCTGGACTTATGAATGAAAAACTGTTTTTT.

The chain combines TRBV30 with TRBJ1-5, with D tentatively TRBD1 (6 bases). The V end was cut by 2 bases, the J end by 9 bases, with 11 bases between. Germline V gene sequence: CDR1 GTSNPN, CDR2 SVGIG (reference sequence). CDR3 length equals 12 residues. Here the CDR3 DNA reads TGTGCCTGGAGTCCAGGGGAGACGCCCCAGCATTTT. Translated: CAWSPGETPQHF.